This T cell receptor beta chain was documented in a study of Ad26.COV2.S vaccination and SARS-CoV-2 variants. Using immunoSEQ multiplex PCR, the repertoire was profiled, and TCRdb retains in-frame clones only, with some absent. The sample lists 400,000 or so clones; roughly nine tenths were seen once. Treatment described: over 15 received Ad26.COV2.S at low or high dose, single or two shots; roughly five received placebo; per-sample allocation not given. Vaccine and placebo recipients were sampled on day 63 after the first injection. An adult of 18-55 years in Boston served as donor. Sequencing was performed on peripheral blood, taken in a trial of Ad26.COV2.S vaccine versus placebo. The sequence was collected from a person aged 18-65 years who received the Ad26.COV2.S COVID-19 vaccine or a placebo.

Written as DNA, the CDR3 is TGTGCCAGCACCCTCCAGACAGGTCAAGGTCAGCCCCAGCATTTT. Its translation: CASTLQTGQGQPQHF. The chain combines TRBV6-5 with TRBJ1-5, with a possible D match to TRBD1 (6 bases). V was clipped by 7 bases and J by 6 bases, with 19 bases between them. Germline lookup yields CDR1 MNHEY and CDR2 SVGAGI. This CDR3 is built from 15 residues.